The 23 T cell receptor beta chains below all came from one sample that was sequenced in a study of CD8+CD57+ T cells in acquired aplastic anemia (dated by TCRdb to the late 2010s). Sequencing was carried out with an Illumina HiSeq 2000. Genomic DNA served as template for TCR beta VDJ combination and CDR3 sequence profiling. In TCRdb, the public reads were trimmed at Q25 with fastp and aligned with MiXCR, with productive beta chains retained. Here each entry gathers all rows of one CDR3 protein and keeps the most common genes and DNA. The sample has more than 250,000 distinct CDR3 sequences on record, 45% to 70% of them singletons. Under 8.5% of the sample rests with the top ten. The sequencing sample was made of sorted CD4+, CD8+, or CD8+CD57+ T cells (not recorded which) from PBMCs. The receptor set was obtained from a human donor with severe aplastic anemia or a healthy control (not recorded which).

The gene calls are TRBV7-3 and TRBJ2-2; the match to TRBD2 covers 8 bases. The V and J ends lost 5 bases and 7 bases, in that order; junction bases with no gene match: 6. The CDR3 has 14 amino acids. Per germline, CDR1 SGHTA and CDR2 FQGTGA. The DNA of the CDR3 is TGTGCCAGCAGCCTAAAGGGACTAGACGGGGAGCTGTTTTTT. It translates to CASSLKGLDGELFF. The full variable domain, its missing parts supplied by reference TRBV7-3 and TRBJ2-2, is GAGVSQTPSNKVTEKGKYVELRCDPISGHTALYWYRQSLGQGPEFLIYFQGTGAADDSGLPNDRFFAVRPEGSVSTLKIQRTERGDSAVYLCASSLKGLDGELFFGEGSRLTVL.

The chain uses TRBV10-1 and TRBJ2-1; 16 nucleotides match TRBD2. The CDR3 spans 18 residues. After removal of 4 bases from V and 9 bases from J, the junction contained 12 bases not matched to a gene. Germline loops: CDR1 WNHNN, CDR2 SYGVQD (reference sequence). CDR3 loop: CASSAPGLAGGRRGEQFF. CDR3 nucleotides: TGCGCCAGCAGTGCACCGGGACTAGCGGGGGGGCGGCGGGGTGAGCAGTTCTTC.

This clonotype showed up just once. This CDR3 is CAISESGWVWGAMWKQFF. The CDR3 region has the DNA TGTGCCATCAGTGAGTCGGGTTGGGTGTGGGGGGCGATGTGGAAGCAGTTCTTC. This chain connects TRBV10-3 to TRBJ2-1; D possibly uses TRBD1 or TRBD2 (6 bases each). The CDR3 consists of 18 residues. The V and J ends lost 0 bases and 11 bases respectively, with 26 bases between them. Germline CDR1 is ENHRY and CDR2 is SYGVKD.

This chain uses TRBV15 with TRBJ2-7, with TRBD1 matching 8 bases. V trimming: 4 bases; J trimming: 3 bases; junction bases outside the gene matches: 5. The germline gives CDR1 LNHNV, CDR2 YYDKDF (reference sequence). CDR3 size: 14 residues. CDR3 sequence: CATSKGQVLYEQYF. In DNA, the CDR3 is TGTGCCACCAGCAAGGGACAGGTCCTCTACGAGCAGTACTTC.

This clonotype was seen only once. CDR3 in amino acids: CSAWNSRRSEAFF. As DNA, the CDR3 is TGCAGTGCATGGAACAGCCGTAGATCCGAAGCTTTCTTT. V usage is TRBV20-1 and J usage is TRBJ1-1; D unclear. This CDR3 is built from 13 residues. V gave up 6 bases and J gave up 8 bases, with 19 bases separating them. In germline, CDR1 is DFQATT, CDR2 SNEGSKA (reference sequence).

The CDR3 loop reads CASSPSGLTGAFF. DNA of the CDR3: TGTGCCAGCAGTCCCTCAGGATTAACAGGAGCTTTCTTT. The rearrangement links TRBV12-3 or TRBV12-4 to TRBJ1-1, with D possibly being TRBD1 (5 bases). V was shortened by 5 bases and J by 10 bases, with 17 bases between the two germline ends. This CDR3 comprises 13 residues.

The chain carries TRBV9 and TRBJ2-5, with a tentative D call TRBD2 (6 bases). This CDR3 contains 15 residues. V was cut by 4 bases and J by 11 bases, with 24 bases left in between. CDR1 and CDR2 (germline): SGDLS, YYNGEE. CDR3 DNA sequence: TGTGCCAGCAGCCCCCGACTGAATGGGGGAGGCGGGCAGTACTTC. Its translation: CASSPRLNGGGGQYF.

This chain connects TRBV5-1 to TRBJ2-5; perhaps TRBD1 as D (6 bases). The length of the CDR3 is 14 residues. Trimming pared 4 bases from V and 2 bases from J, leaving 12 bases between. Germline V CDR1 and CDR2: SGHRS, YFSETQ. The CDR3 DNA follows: TGCGCCAGCAGCCAGTTGGGGACACAAGAGACCCAGTACTTC. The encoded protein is CASSQLGTQETQYF.

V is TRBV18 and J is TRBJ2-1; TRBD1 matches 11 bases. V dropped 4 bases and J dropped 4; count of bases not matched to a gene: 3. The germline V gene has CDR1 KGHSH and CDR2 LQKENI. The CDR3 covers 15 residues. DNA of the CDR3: TGTGCCAGCTCACGAGGGACAGGGGGTTACAATGAGCAGTTCTTC. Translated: CASSRGTGGYNEQFF.

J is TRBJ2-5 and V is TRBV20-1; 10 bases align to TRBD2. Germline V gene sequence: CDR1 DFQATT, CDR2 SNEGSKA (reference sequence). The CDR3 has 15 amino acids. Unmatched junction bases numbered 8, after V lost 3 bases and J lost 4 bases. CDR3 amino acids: CSASKSSGGIETQYF. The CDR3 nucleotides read TGCAGTGCTAGTAAGTCTAGCGGGGGTATAGAGACCCAGTACTTC.

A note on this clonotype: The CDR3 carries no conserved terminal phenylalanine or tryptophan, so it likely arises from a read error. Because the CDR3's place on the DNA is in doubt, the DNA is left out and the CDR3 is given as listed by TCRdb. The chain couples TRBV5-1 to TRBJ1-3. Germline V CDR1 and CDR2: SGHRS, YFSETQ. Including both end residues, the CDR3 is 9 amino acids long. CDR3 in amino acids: CASSLGFGT.

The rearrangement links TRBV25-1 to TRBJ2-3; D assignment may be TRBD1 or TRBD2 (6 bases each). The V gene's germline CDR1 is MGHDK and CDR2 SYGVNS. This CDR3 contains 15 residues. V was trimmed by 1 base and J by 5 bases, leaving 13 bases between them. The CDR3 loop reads CASSELGGLEDTQYF. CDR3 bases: TGTGCCAGCAGTGAATTAGGGGGGCTCGAAGATACGCAGTATTTT.

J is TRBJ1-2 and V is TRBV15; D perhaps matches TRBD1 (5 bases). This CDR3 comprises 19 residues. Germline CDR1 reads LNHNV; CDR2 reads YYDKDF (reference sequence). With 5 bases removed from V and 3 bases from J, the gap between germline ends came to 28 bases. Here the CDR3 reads CATSQRGQGSIRLHYGYTF. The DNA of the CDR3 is TGTGCCACCAGCCAGAGAGGGCAGGGATCCATTAGGCTACACTATGGCTACACCTTC.

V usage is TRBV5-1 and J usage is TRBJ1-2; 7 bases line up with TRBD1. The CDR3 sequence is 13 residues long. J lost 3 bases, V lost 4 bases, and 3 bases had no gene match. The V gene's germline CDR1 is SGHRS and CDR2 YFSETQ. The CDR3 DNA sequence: TGCGCCAGCAGCCCAGACAGGGACTATGGCTACACCTTC. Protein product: CASSPDRDYGYTF.

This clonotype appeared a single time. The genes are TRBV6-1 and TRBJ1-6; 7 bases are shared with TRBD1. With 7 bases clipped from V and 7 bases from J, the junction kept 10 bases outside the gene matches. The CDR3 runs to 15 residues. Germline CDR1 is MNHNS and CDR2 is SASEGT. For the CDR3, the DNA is TGTGCCAGCACCTACCGGGACAGCGACAATTCACCCCTCCACTTT. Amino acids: CASTYRDSDNSPLHF.

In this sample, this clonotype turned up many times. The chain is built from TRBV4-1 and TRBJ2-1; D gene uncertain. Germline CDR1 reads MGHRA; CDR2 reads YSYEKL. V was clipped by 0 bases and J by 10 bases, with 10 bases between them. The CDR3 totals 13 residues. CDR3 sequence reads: CASSQDLQREQFF. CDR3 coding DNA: TGCGCCAGCAGCCAAGATCTACAGCGCGAGCAGTTCTTC.

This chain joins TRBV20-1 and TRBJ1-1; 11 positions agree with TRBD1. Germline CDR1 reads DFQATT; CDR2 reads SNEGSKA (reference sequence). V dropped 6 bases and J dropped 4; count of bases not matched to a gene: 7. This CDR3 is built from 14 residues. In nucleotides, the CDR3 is TGCAGTGCGCCGGGACAGGGGGGACCCACTGAAGCTTTCTTT. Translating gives CSAPGQGGPTEAFF.

The CDR3 bases are TGTGCCAGCAGCGTTGGAAGGTCAGGGAAACACAATGAGCAGTTCTTC. This translates into CASSVGRSGKHNEQFF. The rearrangement joins TRBV9 to TRBJ2-1; the D gene is possibly TRBD1 (5 bases). Germline V CDR1 and CDR2: SGDLS, YYNGEE. The CDR3 spans 16 residues. Trimming removed 2 bases at V and 5 bases at J, with 17 bases between.

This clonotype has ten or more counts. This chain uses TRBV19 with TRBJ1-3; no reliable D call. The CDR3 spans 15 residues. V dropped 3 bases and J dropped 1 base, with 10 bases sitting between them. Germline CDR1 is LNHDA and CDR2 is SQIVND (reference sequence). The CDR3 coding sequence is TGTGCCAGTAGTATCCCAAAACCGTCTGGAAACACCATATATTTT. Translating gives CASSIPKPSGNTIYF.

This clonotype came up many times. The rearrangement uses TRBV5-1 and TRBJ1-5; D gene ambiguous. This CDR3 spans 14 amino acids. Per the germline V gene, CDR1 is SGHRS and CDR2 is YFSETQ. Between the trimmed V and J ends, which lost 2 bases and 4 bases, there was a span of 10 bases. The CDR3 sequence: CASSLKGGNQPQHF. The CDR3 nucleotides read TGCGCCAGCAGCTTAAAAGGCGGAAATCAGCCCCAGCATTTT.

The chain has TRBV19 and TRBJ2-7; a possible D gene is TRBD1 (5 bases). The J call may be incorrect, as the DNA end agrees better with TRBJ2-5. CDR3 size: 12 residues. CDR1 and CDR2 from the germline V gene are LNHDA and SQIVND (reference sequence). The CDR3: CASHSGSGTQYF. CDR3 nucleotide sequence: TGTGCCAGTCACTCAGGGTCGGGGACCCAGTACTTC.

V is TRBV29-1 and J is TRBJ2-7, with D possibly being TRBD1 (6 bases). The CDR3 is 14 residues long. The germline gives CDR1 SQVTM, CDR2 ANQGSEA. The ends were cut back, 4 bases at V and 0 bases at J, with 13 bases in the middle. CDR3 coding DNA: TGCAGCGTTGTGGCGCAGGGGAGCTCCTACGAGCAGTACTTC. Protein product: CSVVAQGSSYEQYF.

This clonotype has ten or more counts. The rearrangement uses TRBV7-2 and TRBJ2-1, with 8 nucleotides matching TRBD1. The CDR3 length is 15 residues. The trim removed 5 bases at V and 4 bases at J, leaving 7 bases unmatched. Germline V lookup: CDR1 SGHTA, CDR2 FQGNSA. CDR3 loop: CASSPSRGPYNEQFF. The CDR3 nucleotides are TGTGCCAGCAGCCCAAGCAGGGGGCCTTACAATGAGCAGTTCTTC.